The T cell receptor (beta chain) under discussion was sequenced for a study of cytomegalovirus exposure and HLA in healthy donors. Germline assignment: CDR1 SQVTM and CDR2 ANQGSEA. V was clipped by 6 bases and J by 5 bases; unmatched bases: 7. The CDR3 runs 15 residues. Use of 60 Vbeta and 13 Jbeta primers characterized the PCR. Clones were sequenced by immunoSEQ multiplex PCR, and TCRdb holds only the in-frame ones, with some missing. The sample carries about 170,000 clones, over 75% recorded once. The chain recombines TRBV29-1 with TRBJ2-1, with 13 bases matching TRBD2. The sequence derives from a male donor in good health and CMV-seronegative. The material sequenced was PBMCs. CDR3 nucleotides: TGCAGCGTCGCCGGGACTAGCGGGGTCGACAATGAGCAGTTCTTC. Translated, it gives CSVAGTSGVDNEQFF.